This T cell receptor (beta chain) is drawn from a study of blood T cell repertoires in COVID-19. About the study: The study drew acute and convalescent COVID-19 samples from the United States, Italy and Spain. PBMCs, B-cell-depleted T cells, or T cells provided the cDNA or gDNA that made up the material.

Per the study methods: Using reference gene primer amplification, nucleated cell counts were estimated. Only in-frame clones appear in the TCRdb table, and some are missing; sequencing was by immunoSEQ multiplex PCR. V and J calls and clone size are copied from that table; D and trimming were computed from the DNA. The data contain fewer than 250,000 clones, about 90% of them singletons. In Seattle, patients joined the study during active infection and were tracked longitudinally. After removal of 2 bases from V and 4 bases from J, the junction contained 9 bases not matched to a gene. The V gene's germline CDR1 is MNHEY and CDR2 SVGEGT. The CDR3 consists of 16 residues.

The chain employs TRBV6-2 or TRBV6-3 and TRBJ1-2; 8 nucleotides match TRBD1. This sequence was found in a man aged 25 to 45 with COVID-19, enrolled during active disease. Sequenced sample: peripheral blood. The CDR3 here is CASSYLATGVGYGYTF. For the CDR3, the DNA is TGTGCCAGCAGTTACCTTGCGACAGGGGTCGGCTATGGCTACACCTTC.